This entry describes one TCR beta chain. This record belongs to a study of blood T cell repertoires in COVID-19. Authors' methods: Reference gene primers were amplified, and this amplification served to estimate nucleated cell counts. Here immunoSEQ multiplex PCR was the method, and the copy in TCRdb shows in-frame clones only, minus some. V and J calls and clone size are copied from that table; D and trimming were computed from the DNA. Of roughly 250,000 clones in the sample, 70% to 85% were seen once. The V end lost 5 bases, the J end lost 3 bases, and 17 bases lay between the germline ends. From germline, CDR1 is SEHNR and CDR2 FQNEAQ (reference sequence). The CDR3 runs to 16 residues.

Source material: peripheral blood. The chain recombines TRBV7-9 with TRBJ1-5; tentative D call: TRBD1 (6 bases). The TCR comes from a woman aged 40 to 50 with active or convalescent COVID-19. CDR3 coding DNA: TGTGCCAGCAGCATTAGACAGGTCTTCCACAATCAGCCCCAGCATTTT. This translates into CASSIRQVFHNQPQHF.